Listed here are 25 T cell receptor beta chains from one sample, sequenced in a study of technical replicates of blood from a handful of donors. TCRdb's table, derived via immunoSEQ multiplex PCR, lists solely in-frame clones and lacks some. Here the sample spans approximately 70,000 clones, about 97% being singletons. The sequencing sample was made of T cells isolated from PBMCs. Receptors originate from a human donor in good health.

V gene TRBV18 combines with J gene TRBJ2-5; possibly TRBD1 for D (6 bases). CDR1 is KGHSH and CDR2 is LQKENI in the germline V gene. The CDR3 contains 15 residues. V was shortened by 4 bases and J by 2 bases, with 14 bases between the two germline ends. The CDR3 DNA sequence: TGTGCCAGCTCACTCTTCCCAGGGGAGCAAGAGACCCAGTACTTC. It codes for CASSLFPGEQETQYF.

The chain has TRBV11-3 and TRBJ2-2, with D possibly matching TRBD1 (6 bases). The germline gives CDR1 SGHNT, CDR2 YENEEA. The CDR3 is 15 amino acids. Trimming cost V 5 bases and J 8 bases, with 18 bases left between them. The CDR3 protein is CASSPQTLQGGELFF. Here the CDR3 DNA reads TGTGCCAGCAGCCCTCAGACGTTGCAGGGGGGGGAGCTGTTTTTT. The full variable domain, with the rest looked up from reference TRBV11-3 and TRBJ2-2, is EAGVVQSPRYKIIEKKQPVAFWCNPISGHNTLYWYLQNLGQGPELLIRYENEEAVDDSQLPKDRFSAERLKGVDSTLKIQPAELGDSAVYLCASSPQTLQGGELFFGEGSRLTVL.

The chain couples TRBV28 to TRBJ2-5; possible D gene TRBD2, 5 bases. V lost 10 bases and J 0 bases, leaving 6 bases between the germline ends. This CDR3 has 11 amino acids. CDR1 and CDR2 from the germline V gene are MDHEN and SYDVKM. CDR3 sequence (DNA): TGTGCCACCGGGGACCAAGAGACCCAGTACTTC. Translation gives CATGDQETQYF.

V and J are TRBV27 and TRBJ2-1; 10 bases are shared with TRBD2. Trimming removed 5 bases from V and 3 bases from J; junction bases left unmatched: 10. The CDR3 loop spans 17 amino acids. CDR1 and CDR2 from the germline V gene are MNHEY and SMNVEV (reference sequence). CDR3 bases: TGTGCCAGCAGTATTCTTTTCACTAGCGGGGTCTACAATGAGCAGTTCTTC. Translating it yields CASSILFTSGVYNEQFF.

The J gene is TRBJ1-5, the V gene TRBV28, with 7 bases matching TRBD1. This CDR3 has 14 residues. Germline loops: CDR1 MDHEN, CDR2 SYDVKM. V lost 2 bases, J lost 6 bases, and 4 bases stayed unmatched. DNA of the CDR3: TGTGCCAGCAGTTTAACAGGGGCGGTTCAGCCCCAGCATTTT. Translation: CASSLTGAVQPQHF.

The chain combines TRBV7-3 with TRBJ1-1; weak D call: TRBD1 (5 bases). Looked up from germline, CDR1 is SGHTA and CDR2 is FQGTGA. The CDR3 length is 13 residues. The V end was cut by 2 bases, the J end by 3 bases, with 7 bases between. The CDR3 here is CASSLVRDTEAFF. In DNA form, the CDR3 reads TGTGCCAGCAGCTTAGTCAGGGACACTGAAGCTTTCTTT. The full variable domain, rest sourced from reference TRBV7-3 and TRBJ1-1, is GAGVSQTPSNKVTEKGKYVELRCDPISGHTALYWYRQSLGQGPEFLIYFQGTGAADDSGLPNDRFFAVRPEGSVSTLKIQRTERGDSAVYLCASSLVRDTEAFFGQGTRLTVV.

The rearrangement uses TRBV30 and TRBJ2-5; tentative D call: TRBD2 (6 bases). The CDR3 is made up of 14 amino acids. Trimming removed 4 bases from V and 0 bases from J, with 12 bases in between. The germline gives CDR1 GTSNPN, CDR2 SVGIG (reference sequence). For the CDR3, the DNA is TGTGCCTGGACCCAGCGGGTAGACCAAGAGACCCAGTACTTC. This gives the protein CAWTQRVDQETQYF.

The V call is TRBV5-1, the J call TRBJ1-4; D uncertain. Germline V gene data show CDR1 as SGHRS and CDR2 as YFSETQ. Trimming left V 3 bases short and J 8 bases short, with 8 bases between. The CDR3 spans 12 residues. CDR3 residues: CASSSDGEKLFF. CDR3 DNA: TGCGCCAGCAGCTCTGACGGGGAAAAACTGTTTTTT.

This clone was seen a single time. V gene TRBV9 combines with J gene TRBJ2-7; tentatively, D is TRBD2 (5 bases). The CDR3 runs to 12 residues. V was pared by 5 bases and J by 6 bases, with 12 bases between. Germline loops: CDR1 SGDLS, CDR2 YYNGEE. In nucleotides, the CDR3 is TGTGCCAGCAGTGAGGGCATGGGCGAGCAGTACTTC. Translating gives CASSEGMGEQYF.

This chain uses TRBV10-1 with TRBJ2-7, with 7 bases that match TRBD1. V lost 4 bases to trimming and J lost 3 bases; unmatched junction nucleotides: 3. The CDR3 loop spans 13 amino acids. Germline lookup yields CDR1 WNHNN and CDR2 SYGVQD (reference sequence). As DNA, the CDR3 is TGCGCCAGCAGTGCGGGACAGCTCTACGAGCAGTACTTC. The encoded protein is CASSAGQLYEQYF.

V and J are TRBV6-5 and TRBJ2-3, with D perhaps TRBD2 (6 bases). Germline CDR1 and CDR2: MNHEY and SVGAGI. The CDR3 is 15 residues long. The V and J ends lost 2 bases and 8 bases respectively, with 17 bases between them. CDR3 coding DNA: TGTGCCAGCAGTTACGAGGCAAAGATCGGGGGTACGCAGTATTTT. Amino acids: CASSYEAKIGGTQYF.

Of note for this clone: At one boundary the junction diverges from the germline segment, which might be a read error. The chain uses TRBV5-6 and TRBJ1-4; TRBD1 aligns across 9 bases. CDR1 is SGHDT and CDR2 is YYEEEE in the germline V gene. CDR3 size: 14 residues. CDR3 coding DNA: TGTGCCAGCAGCTTCGGGACAGGGAATGGAAAACTGTTTTTT. It translates to CASSFGTGNGKLFF.

V and J are TRBV28 and TRBJ1-2; weak D call: TRBD1 (5 bases). The CDR3 has 13 residues. The V gene's germline CDR1 is MDHEN and CDR2 SYDVKM. The V gene lost 6 bases and the J gene lost 4 bases, with 12 bases spanning the gap. As DNA, the CDR3 is TGTGCCAGCAGGGAGACAGCAACCTATGGCTACACCTTC. This codes for CASRETATYGYTF.

The chain uses TRBV28 and TRBJ2-7, with TRBD2 matching 11 bases. J gave up 4 bases and V 5 bases, and 7 bases lay outside the gene matches. The length of the CDR3 is 15 residues. Per the germline V gene, CDR1 is MDHEN and CDR2 is SYDVKM. The CDR3 reads CASSPPSGRSYEQYF. The CDR3 DNA follows: TGTGCCAGCAGTCCACCTAGCGGGAGGAGTTACGAGCAGTACTTC.

The chain combines TRBV7-2 with TRBJ1-4, with D possibly matching TRBD1 (6 bases). V was clipped by 5 bases and J by 3 bases, with 13 bases between them. The CDR3 is 15 residues long. Looked up from germline, CDR1 is SGHTA and CDR2 is FQGNSA. The CDR3 bases are TGTGCCAGCAGCGCGCACAGGGAGCCTAATGAAAAACTGTTTTTT. Its protein product is CASSAHREPNEKLFF.

V is TRBV28 and J is TRBJ2-2; D perhaps matches TRBD1 (6 bases). Between the trimmed V and J ends, which lost 4 bases and 5 bases, there was a span of 14 bases. There are 15 residues in the CDR3. Germline V gene sequence: CDR1 MDHEN, CDR2 SYDVKM. In nucleotides, the CDR3 is TGTGCCAGCAGTTCCACGGACAGATCTACCGGGGAGCTGTTTTTT. Amino acid sequence: CASSSTDRSTGELFF.

DNA of the CDR3: TGTGCCTGGGGCGACAGGACCTATGGCTACACCTTC. It yields the protein CAWGDRTYGYTF. The rearrangement uses TRBV30 and TRBJ1-2, with a possible D match to TRBD1 (6 bases). This CDR3 is built from 12 residues. Germline lookup yields CDR1 GTSNPN and CDR2 SVGIG (reference sequence). The V end was cut by 5 bases, the J end by 4 bases, with 11 bases between.

The rearrangement links TRBV28 to TRBJ2-7; the D is unclear. This CDR3 is 14 amino acids long. Looked up from germline, CDR1 is MDHEN and CDR2 is SYDVKM. Trimming stripped 2 bases from V and 8 bases from J, with 16 bases between. CDR3 in DNA: TGTGCCAGCAGTTTAACGTTGCCAGGCCGTAAGCAGTACTTC. It specifies CASSLTLPGRKQYF.

The V gene is TRBV10-3, the J gene TRBJ2-7; 9 bases match TRBD2. CDR1 and CDR2 (germline): ENHRY, SYGVKD. The CDR3 is 18 residues long. V lost 4 bases to trimming and J lost 3 bases; unmatched junction nucleotides: 16. The CDR3 sequence is CAISGFSGSSTEFYEQYF. The CDR3 nucleotides are TGTGCCATCAGTGGATTTAGCGGGAGTTCTACAGAGTTCTACGAGCAGTACTTC.

V is TRBV30 and J is TRBJ2-6; 10 bases align to TRBD1. The V gene's germline CDR1 is GTSNPN and CDR2 SVGIG (reference sequence). V dropped 0 bases and J dropped 1; count of bases not matched to a gene: 9. The CDR3 covers 19 residues. CDR3 coding DNA: TGTGCCTGGAGTGTTGACAGGGGGCGCATTGATTCTGGGGCCAACGTCCTGACTTTC. Protein product: CAWSVDRGRIDSGANVLTF.

This rearrangement joins TRBV11-3 to TRBJ2-7, with 9 bases fitting TRBD1. Unmatched junction bases numbered 9, after V lost 5 bases and J lost 1 base. Germline V lookup: CDR1 SGHNT, CDR2 YENEEA. The CDR3 is 16 residues long. The CDR3 DNA sequence: TGTGCCAGCAGCCTTGAACAGACAGGGGGTTCCTACGAGCAGTACTTC. Translation: CASSLEQTGGSYEQYF.

The V and J genes are TRBV7-8 and TRBJ2-3; TRBD2 matches 9 bases. The ends lost 0 bases at V and 6 bases at J; junction bases unmatched: 7. Germline V lookup: CDR1 SGHVS, CDR2 FQNEAQ. The CDR3 is 16 residues long. The CDR3 coding sequence is TGTGCCAGCAGCTTAGCGGGGACTAGCACTGCGGATACGCAGTATTTT. Protein: CASSLAGTSTADTQYF.

The V and J genes are TRBV15 and TRBJ2-1, with D perhaps TRBD2 (6 bases). V shed 4 bases and J shed 10 bases, with 17 bases lying between them. The CDR3 contains 14 residues. Germline V CDR1 and CDR2: LNHNV, YYDKDF (reference sequence). The CDR3 DNA reads as TGTGCCACCAGCACTGGGGACTGGCCCCCCGAGCAGTTCTTC. This translates into CATSTGDWPPEQFF.

The rearrangement uses TRBV19 and TRBJ2-7; D remains unclear. The CDR3 loop spans 13 amino acids. The V end was cut by 6 bases, the J end by 4 bases, with 13 bases between. From germline, CDR1 is LNHDA and CDR2 SQIVND (reference sequence). The CDR3: CASSGFGGYEQYF. The DNA of the CDR3 is TGTGCCAGTAGCGGGTTCGGCGGTTACGAGCAGTACTTC.

V usage is TRBV5-4 and J usage is TRBJ2-7; D perhaps matches TRBD2 (6 bases). Trimming pared 2 bases from V and 7 bases from J, leaving 10 bases between. This CDR3 comprises 12 residues. Germline V gene lookup returns CDR1 SGHNT and CDR2 YYREEE (reference sequence). The DNA of the CDR3 is TGTGCCAGCAGCTTTGGGGGGAGGGAGCAGTACTTC. Amino acid sequence: CASSFGGREQYF.